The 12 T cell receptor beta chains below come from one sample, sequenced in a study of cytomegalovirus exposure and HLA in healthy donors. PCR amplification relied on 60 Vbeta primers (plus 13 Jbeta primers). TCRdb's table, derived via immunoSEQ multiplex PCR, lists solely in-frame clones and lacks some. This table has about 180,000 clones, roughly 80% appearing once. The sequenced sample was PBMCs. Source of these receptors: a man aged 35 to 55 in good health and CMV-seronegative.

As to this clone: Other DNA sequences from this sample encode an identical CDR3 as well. CDR3: CASSLSTGGNQPQHF. In DNA form, the CDR3 reads TGTGCCAGCAGTTTGTCGACAGGGGGCAATCAGCCCCAGCATTTT. The chain links TRBV27 to TRBJ1-5; 8 bases match TRBD1. The V gene end was trimmed by 3 bases and the J gene end by 2 bases; junction bases not matched to a gene: 3. This CDR3 comprises 15 residues. CDR1 is MNHEY, CDR2 SMNVEV, per germline (reference sequence).

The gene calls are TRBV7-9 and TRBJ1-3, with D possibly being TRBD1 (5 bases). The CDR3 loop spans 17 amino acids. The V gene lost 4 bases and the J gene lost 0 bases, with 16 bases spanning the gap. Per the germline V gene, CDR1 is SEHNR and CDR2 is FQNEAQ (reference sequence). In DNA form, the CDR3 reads TGTGCCAGCAGCTCGGATCTAGGGGAAGGCTCTGGAAACACCATATATTTT. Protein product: CASSSDLGEGSGNTIYF.

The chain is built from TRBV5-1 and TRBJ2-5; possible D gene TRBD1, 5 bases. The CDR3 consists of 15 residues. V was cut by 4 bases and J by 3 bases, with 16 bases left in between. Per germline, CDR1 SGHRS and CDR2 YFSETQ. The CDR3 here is CASSPWGSTEETQYF. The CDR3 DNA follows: TGCGCCAGCAGCCCATGGGGCTCAACAGAAGAGACCCAGTACTTC.

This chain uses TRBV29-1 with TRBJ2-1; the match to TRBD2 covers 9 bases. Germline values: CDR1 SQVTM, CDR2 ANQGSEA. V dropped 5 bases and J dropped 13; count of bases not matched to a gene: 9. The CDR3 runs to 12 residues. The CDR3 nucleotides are TGCAGCGTTCTTCTCGAGACTAGCGGTCAGTTCTTC. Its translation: CSVLLETSGQFF.

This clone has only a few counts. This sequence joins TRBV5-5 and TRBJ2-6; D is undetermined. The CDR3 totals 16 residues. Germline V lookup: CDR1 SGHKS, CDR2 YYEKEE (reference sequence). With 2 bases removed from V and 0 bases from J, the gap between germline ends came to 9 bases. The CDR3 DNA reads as TGTGCCAGCAGCTTTGGGCTTAGCTCTGGGGCCAACGTCCTGACTTTC. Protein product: CASSFGLSSGANVLTF.

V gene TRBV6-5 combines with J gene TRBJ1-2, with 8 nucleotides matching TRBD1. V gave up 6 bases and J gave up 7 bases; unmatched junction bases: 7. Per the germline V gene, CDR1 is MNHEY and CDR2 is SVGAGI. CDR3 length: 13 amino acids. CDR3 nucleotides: TGTGCCAGCAGCATGGACAGGGTCCGTGGCTACACCTTC. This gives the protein CASSMDRVRGYTF.

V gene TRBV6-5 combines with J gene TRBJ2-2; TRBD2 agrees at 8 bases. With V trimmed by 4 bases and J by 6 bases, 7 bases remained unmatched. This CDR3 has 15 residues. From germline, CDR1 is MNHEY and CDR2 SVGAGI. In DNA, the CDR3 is TGTGCCAGCAGTTCCCGGACTAGCTTGGCCGGGGAGCTGTTTTTT. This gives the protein CASSSRTSLAGELFF.

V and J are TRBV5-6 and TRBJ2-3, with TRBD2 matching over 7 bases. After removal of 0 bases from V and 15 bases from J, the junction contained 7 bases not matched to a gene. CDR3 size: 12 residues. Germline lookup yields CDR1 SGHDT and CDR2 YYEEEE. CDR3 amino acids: CASSLETSRSYF. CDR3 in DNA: TGTGCCAGCAGCTTGGAGACTAGCCGGAGCTATTTT.

This chain's CDR3 is CASSYEGAENTEAFF. The DNA of the CDR3 is TGTGCCAGCAGTTACGAGGGCGCAGAAAATACTGAAGCTTTCTTT. This chain uses TRBV6-5 with TRBJ1-1; no definite D call. The CDR3 spans 15 residues. Trimming cost V 2 bases and J 5 bases, with 15 bases left between them. The germline CDR1 and CDR2 sequences are MNHEY and SVGAGI.

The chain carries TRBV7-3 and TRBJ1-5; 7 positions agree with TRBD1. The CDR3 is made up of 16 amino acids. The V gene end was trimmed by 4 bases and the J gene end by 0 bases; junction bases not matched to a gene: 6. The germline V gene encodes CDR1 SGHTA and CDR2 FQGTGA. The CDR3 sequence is CASSSQGRGSNQPQHF. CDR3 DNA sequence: TGTGCCAGCAGCTCACAGGGGCGGGGTAGCAATCAGCCCCAGCATTTT.

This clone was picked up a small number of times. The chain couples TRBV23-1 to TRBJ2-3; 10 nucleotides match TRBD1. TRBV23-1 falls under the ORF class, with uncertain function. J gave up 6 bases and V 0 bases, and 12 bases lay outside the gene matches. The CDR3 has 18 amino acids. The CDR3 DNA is TGCGCCAGCAGTCAATCTGGGGACAGGGGAGTCTTCAGCGATACGCAGTATTTT. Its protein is CASSQSGDRGVFSDTQYF.

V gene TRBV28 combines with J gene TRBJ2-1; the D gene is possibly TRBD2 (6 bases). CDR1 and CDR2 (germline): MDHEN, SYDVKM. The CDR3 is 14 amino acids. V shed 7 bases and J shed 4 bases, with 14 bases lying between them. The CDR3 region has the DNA TGTGCCAGCATTCGGGCGGGACCTTACAATGAGCAGTTCTTC. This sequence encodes CASIRAGPYNEQFF.